This T cell receptor (beta chain) stems from a study of blood T cell repertoires in COVID-19. In the study overall: The United States, Italy and Spain supplied acute and convalescent COVID-19 samples. From T cells, B-cell-depleted T cells, or PBMCs came the material, which was cDNA or gDNA.

Germline values: CDR1 SGHKS, CDR2 YYEKEE (reference sequence). V trimming: 4 bases; J trimming: 8 bases; junction bases outside the gene matches: 12. This CDR3 has 15 amino acids. This clone was counted once. Per the original data handling: Amplification with reference gene primers provided the estimates of nucleated cell counts. Here immunoSEQ multiplex PCR was the method, and the copy in TCRdb shows in-frame clones only, minus some. Clone size and V and J calls were adopted from that table, with D and trimming inferred from the DNA. This table has 70,000 to 80,000 clones, roughly 87% appearing once.

The V call is TRBV5-5, the J call TRBJ1-2, with TRBD1 identical over 9 bases. This receptor was obtained from a woman aged 50 to 65 with acute or convalescent COVID-19. Sequencing used peripheral blood. The CDR3 DNA sequence: TGTGCCAGCAGCCCCTCACTGGGACAGGGTTACGGCTACACCTTC. This gives the protein CASSPSLGQGYGYTF.